The 22 T cell receptor beta chains below come from one sample, sequenced in a study of shared clonotypes between healthy human individuals. Profiling relied on immunoSEQ multiplex PCR, and the TCRdb table lists in-frame clones only, not all of them. The sample shows about 1 million clones, about 75% of them seen only once. The specimen sequenced was memory CD4+ T cells sorted from blood. The subset was: CD45RA-negative fraction. The receptors were sampled from a man aged 18 to 29 in good health.

This rearrangement joins TRBV7-9 to TRBJ2-7, with TRBD1 matching over 9 bases. The junction had 9 bases not matched to a gene; V was cut back by 6 bases and J by 0 bases. CDR3 size: 16 residues. Germline values: CDR1 SEHNR, CDR2 FQNEAQ (reference sequence). The CDR3 here is CASRPGQGKSSYEQYF. The CDR3 bases are TGTGCCAGCAGACCAGGACAGGGGAAGAGCTCCTACGAGCAGTACTTC.

The rearrangement links TRBV29-1 to TRBJ2-3; TRBD1 matches at 9 bases. This CDR3 region has 13 residues. Germline CDR1 reads SQVTM; CDR2 reads ANQGSEA. Unmatched junction bases numbered 5, after V lost 6 bases and J lost 4 bases. CDR3 DNA sequence: TGCAGCGTGGGGACAGGGCGGGCAGATACGCAGTATTTT. As protein: CSVGTGRADTQYF.

As regards this clone: This CDR3 is also generated by other DNA sequences in the sample. V is TRBV2 and J is TRBJ2-6; no definite D call. The CDR3 consists of 13 residues. Per germline, CDR1 SNHLY and CDR2 FYNNEI. V was shortened by 6 bases and J by 4 bases, with 7 bases between the two germline ends. The CDR3 spells CASRGSGANVLTF. In nucleotides, the CDR3 is TGTGCCAGCAGGGGTTCCGGGGCCAACGTCCTGACTTTC.

A note on this clone: Additional DNA sequences in this sample encode the identical CDR3. The rearrangement uses TRBV18 and TRBJ1-1; no definite D call. Germline V gives CDR1 KGHSH, CDR2 LQKENI. This CDR3 contains 13 residues. Trimming stripped 1 base from V and 1 base from J, with 4 bases between. CDR3 loop: CASSPQRNTEAFF. DNA of the CDR3: TGTGCCAGCTCACCACAGAGGAACACTGAAGCTTTCTTT.

This clone was observed a few times. The J gene is TRBJ1-2, the V gene TRBV5-6, with D perhaps TRBD1 (5 bases). V lost 0 bases and J lost 7, with 13 bases in between. The CDR3 is made up of 14 amino acids. Germline-derived CDR1 and CDR2 are SGHDT and YYEEEE. The chain's CDR3 is CASSLGTIKRGYTF. CDR3 DNA sequence: TGTGCCAGCAGCTTGGGGACAATCAAACGTGGCTACACCTTC.

This clone showed up just a few times. This sequence joins TRBV5-1 and TRBJ1-2; 8 bases line up with TRBD1. Germline V gene sequence: CDR1 SGHRS, CDR2 YFSETQ. The CDR3 has 15 amino acids. The V segment lost 4 bases and the J segment 5 bases; nucleotides outside the gene matches: 10. This chain's CDR3 is CASSPGQGRGYGYTF. For the CDR3, the DNA is TGCGCCAGCAGCCCCGGACAGGGCCGTGGGTATGGCTACACCTTC.

The chain links TRBV15 to TRBJ1-3; no clear D gene. This CDR3 is 15 amino acids long. The ends were cut back, 0 bases at V and 0 bases at J, with 6 bases in the middle. Germline loops: CDR1 LNHNV, CDR2 YYDKDF (reference sequence). Written as DNA, the CDR3 is TGTGCCACCAGCAGAGATGCGAGCTCTGGAAACACCATATATTTT. Translating gives CATSRDASSGNTIYF.

The chain employs TRBV19 and TRBJ1-1, with D unclear. The V and J ends lost 6 bases and 0 bases respectively, with 14 bases between them. The CDR3 is 15 residues long. Per the germline V gene, CDR1 is LNHDA and CDR2 is SQIVND (reference sequence). Written as DNA, the CDR3 is TGTGCCAGTAGGTCCCTCTCGGCCCTGAACACTGAAGCTTTCTTT. As protein: CASRSLSALNTEAFF.

This chain links TRBV27 with TRBJ2-3; 10 positions agree with TRBD2. V gave up 6 bases and J gave up 2 bases; unmatched junction bases: 5. In germline, CDR1 is MNHEY, CDR2 SMNVEV (reference sequence). The CDR3 runs to 15 residues. CDR3 residues: CASRLAGANTDTQYF. DNA for the CDR3: TGTGCCAGCAGGCTAGCGGGGGCCAACACAGATACGCAGTATTTT.

The chain carries TRBV4-3 and TRBJ2-7; unclear D gene. In germline, CDR1 is LGHNA, CDR2 YSLEER. Trimming stripped 3 bases from V and 2 bases from J, with 11 bases between. This CDR3 is 14 amino acids long. CDR3 DNA sequence: TGCGCCAGCAGCCAGTTAGCCGGACCCTACGAGCAGTACTTC. This translates into CASSQLAGPYEQYF.

The chain links TRBV7-3 to TRBJ2-7, with TRBD1 matching over 11 bases. The CDR3 has 15 residues. Trimming removed 5 bases from V and 3 bases from J; junction bases left unmatched: 6. Germline lookup yields CDR1 SGHTA and CDR2 FQGTGA. The CDR3 loop is CASSRDRGALYEQYF. CDR3 nucleotides: TGTGCCAGCAGCCGGGACAGGGGGGCCCTCTACGAGCAGTACTTC.

The chain links TRBV18 to TRBJ2-2; TRBD2 aligns across 11 bases. The germline V gene has CDR1 KGHSH and CDR2 LQKENI. The length of the CDR3 is 16 residues. V lost 0 bases, J lost 7 bases, and 4 bases stayed unmatched. The CDR3 coding sequence is TGTGCCAGCTCACCACCTCGACTAGCGGGAATCGGGGAGCTGTTTTTT. This codes for CASSPPRLAGIGELFF.

This clone has a count of ten or more. The chain is built from TRBV7-9 and TRBJ2-7, with D hard to call. The CDR3 spans 12 residues. The V gene lost 3 bases and the J gene lost 0 bases, with 3 bases spanning the gap. CDR1 SEHNR and CDR2 FQNEAQ come from the germline V gene (reference sequence). This CDR3 is CASSLFSYEQYF. As DNA, the CDR3 is TGTGCCAGCAGCTTGTTCTCCTACGAGCAGTACTTC.

The chain combines TRBV5-1 with TRBJ2-2; 8 nucleotides line up with TRBD2. Trimming removed 1 base from V and 6 bases from J; junction bases left unmatched: 5. Looked up from germline, CDR1 is SGHRS and CDR2 is YFSETQ. This CDR3 is built from 15 residues. For the CDR3, the DNA is TGCGCCAGCAGCTTGAACCGGGGGGGCCCCGGGGAGCTGTTTTTT. This sequence encodes CASSLNRGGPGELFF.

This chain uses TRBV11-2 with TRBJ1-2; 11 bases match TRBD1. The junction had 8 bases not matched to a gene; V was cut back by 5 bases and J by 6 bases. The CDR3 runs 15 residues. CDR1 SGHAT and CDR2 FQNNGV come from the germline V gene. In DNA, the CDR3 is TGTGCCAGCAGCCTACTAGGACAGGGGGCGAATGGCTACACCTTC. Translation gives CASSLLGQGANGYTF.

The chain employs TRBV5-1 and TRBJ1-6; TRBD1 matches 7 bases. The CDR3 runs 15 residues. Germline CDR1 is SGHRS and CDR2 is YFSETQ. V trimming: 3 bases; J trimming: 6 bases; junction bases outside the gene matches: 6. CDR3 sequence reads: CASSSGGTTNSPLHF. Here the CDR3 DNA reads TGCGCCAGCAGCTCAGGGGGAACCACTAATTCACCCCTCCACTTT.

Only one count was recorded for this clone. The chain combines TRBV5-1 with TRBJ2-7; TRBD1 matches 9 bases. V lost 3 bases to trimming and J lost 12 bases; unmatched junction nucleotides: 10. Germline V gives CDR1 SGHRS, CDR2 YFSETQ. This CDR3 is 13 amino acids long. The CDR3 DNA sequence: TGCGCCAGCAGCTCAAACGGACAGGGGACTCGGTACTTC. Protein: CASSSNGQGTRYF.

This rearrangement joins TRBV18 to TRBJ2-7; 15 bases fit TRBD2. The CDR3 extends over 15 amino acids. V lost 6 bases to trimming and J lost 5 bases; unmatched junction nucleotides: 5. Germline CDR1 reads KGHSH; CDR2 reads LQKENI. This CDR3 reads CASSPGLAGGHEQYF. The DNA for the CDR3 is TGTGCCAGCTCTCCGGGACTAGCGGGAGGCCACGAGCAGTACTTC.

The V call is TRBV7-2, the J call TRBJ2-7; D gene ambiguous. Deletions cut 5 bases from V and 6 bases from J, with 11 bases between. The CDR3 totals 12 residues. CDR1 is SGHTA, CDR2 FQGNSA, per germline. The CDR3 loop reads CASSTSWGEQYF. The CDR3 nucleotides are TGTGCCAGCAGCACTTCCTGGGGCGAGCAGTACTTC. Full variable domain (rest looked up from reference TRBV7-2 and TRBJ2-7): GAGVSQSPSNKVTEKGKDVELRCDPISGHTALYWYRQSLGQGLEFLIYFQGNSAPDKSGLPSDRFSAERTGGSVSTLTIQRTQQEDSAVYLCASSTSWGEQYFGPGTRLTVT.

This chain links TRBV5-1 with TRBJ2-7; the match to TRBD1 covers 10 bases. V was pared by 4 bases and J by 5 bases, with 9 bases of the junction left unmatched. The germline gives CDR1 SGHRS, CDR2 YFSETQ. The CDR3 covers 15 residues. CDR3 coding DNA: TGCGCCAGCAGCCCGGCGGGACAGGGGTGGGACGAGCAGTACTTC. As protein: CASSPAGQGWDEQYF.

With regard to this clone: This likely traces to a read error, being one base from a far larger clone. Other DNA sequences within the sample encode an identical CDR3. The chain recombines TRBV7-2 with TRBJ2-7, with 8 bases aligning to TRBD1. Germline CDR1 SGHTA, CDR2 FQGNSA. The CDR3 runs to 13 residues. J gave up 4 bases and V 5 bases, and 4 bases lay outside the gene matches. CDR3 residues: CASSRTGTYEQYF. CDR3 in DNA: TGTGCCAGCAGCCGGACAGGGACTTACGAGCAGTACTTC.

The V call is TRBV9, the J call TRBJ2-3; D ambiguous. CDR1 and CDR2 from the germline V gene are SGDLS and YYNGEE. This CDR3 region has 14 residues. Deletions cut 3 bases from V and 12 bases from J, with 20 bases between. The CDR3 bases are TGTGCCAGCAGCGGAGGCGTAGGAGTTAAGCCTCAGTATTTT. It codes for CASSGGVGVKPQYF.